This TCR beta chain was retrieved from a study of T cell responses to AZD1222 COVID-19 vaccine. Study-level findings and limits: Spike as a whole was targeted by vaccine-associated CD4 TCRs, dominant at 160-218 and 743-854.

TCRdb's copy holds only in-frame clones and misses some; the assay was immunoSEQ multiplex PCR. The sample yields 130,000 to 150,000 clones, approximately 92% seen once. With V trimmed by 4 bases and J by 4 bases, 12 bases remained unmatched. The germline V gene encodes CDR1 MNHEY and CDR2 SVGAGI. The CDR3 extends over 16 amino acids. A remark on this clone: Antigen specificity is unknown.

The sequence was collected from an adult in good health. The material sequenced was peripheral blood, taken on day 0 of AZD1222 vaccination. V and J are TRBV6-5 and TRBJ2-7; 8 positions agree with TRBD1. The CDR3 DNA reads TGTGCCAGCAGTTGGGACAGGAATCTCCGTACGTACGAGCAGTACTTC. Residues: CASSWDRNLRTYEQYF.